The 9 T cell receptor beta chains listed next were all sequenced from one sample in a study of T cells in Graves' hyperthyroidism and ophthalmopathy. RNA transcripts served as the template for amplifying TCR beta CDR3 regions. HTBI primers drove first-round RT-PCR of the TCR CDR3. One entry per CDR3 protein results from TCRdb running MiXCR on the multiplex PCR reads. The data contain hundreds of thousands of distinct CDR3 sequences, approximately 21% of them singletons. The sequencing input was blood. The receptors derive from a man aged 25-45 years with Graves' ophthalmopathy.

The rearrangement joins TRBV6-1 to TRBJ2-4, with 10 bases lining up with TRBD1. Germline lookup yields CDR1 MNHNS and CDR2 SASEGT. This CDR3 region has 19 residues. With 8 bases clipped from V and 5 bases from J, the junction kept 21 bases outside the gene matches. The CDR3 sequence is CASSSRDRGRRSLENIQYF. The CDR3 bases are TGTGCCAGCTCCTCCCGGGACAGGGGTAGAAGGAGTCTGGAAAACATTCAGTACTTC.

This clonotype was observed at least ten times. This sequence joins TRBV2 and TRBJ2-7, with D unresolved. Per the germline V gene, CDR1 is SNHLY and CDR2 is FYNNEI. CDR3 length: 13 amino acids. Trimming removed 6 bases at V and 1 base at J, with 10 bases between. The CDR3 sequence is CASRRLGSYEQYF. The DNA for the CDR3 is TGTGCCAGCAGAAGGCTTGGATCCTACGAGCAGTACTTC.

This clonotype showed up many times. V gene TRBV7-8 combines with J gene TRBJ2-1, with TRBD2 identical over 8 bases. Germline V CDR1 and CDR2: SGHVS, FQNEAQ. The junction had 4 bases not matched to a gene; V was cut back by 5 bases and J by 1 base. CDR3 length equals 15 residues. The CDR3 region has the DNA TGTGCCAGCAGCATACTAGCGGTTTCCTACAATGAGCAGTTCTTC. Encoded protein: CASSILAVSYNEQFF.

Regarding this clonotype: Relative to the germline gene, one junction end is altered; a read error may explain this. The chain combines TRBV5-1 with TRBJ2-5; perhaps D is TRBD1 or TRBD2 (5 bases each). Germline V gives CDR1 SGHRS, CDR2 YFSETQ. This CDR3 has 14 amino acids. Here the CDR3 reads CASSRVGVQETQYF. The CDR3 DNA follows: TGTGCCAGCAGCCGGGTGGGGGTCCAAGAGACCCAGTACTTC.

The rearrangement uses TRBV28 and TRBJ2-3; D is possibly TRBD1 (6 bases). CDR1 MDHEN and CDR2 SYDVKM come from the germline V gene. The CDR3 covers 14 residues. Trimming pared 3 bases from V and 4 bases from J, leaving 11 bases between. This CDR3 reads CASSLVQGSDTQYF. Here the CDR3 DNA reads TGTGCCAGCAGTTTGGTACAGGGCTCAGATACGCAGTATTTT.

In its sample, this clonotype was seen many times. The chain links TRBV20-1 to TRBJ2-3; D call uncertain. CDR3 size: 12 residues. The germline CDR1 and CDR2 sequences are DFQATT and SNEGSKA (reference sequence). V shed 3 bases and J shed 5 bases, with 9 bases lying between them. CDR3 sequence: CSASQGRDTQYF. CDR3 DNA: TGCAGTGCTAGCCAAGGGCGAGATACGCAGTATTTT.

The chain is built from TRBV5-1 and TRBJ1-2, with unresolved D. The ends were cut back, 0 bases at V and 4 bases at J, with 13 bases in the middle. There are 15 residues in the CDR3. The germline CDR1 and CDR2 sequences are SGHRS and YFSETQ. CDR3 loop: CASSLAPGQAYGYTF. CDR3 nucleotides: TGCGCCAGCAGCTTGGCGCCCGGCCAGGCCTATGGCTACACCTTC.

The chain has TRBV11-3 and TRBJ2-7; the match to TRBD2 covers 8 bases. Germline CDR1 reads SGHNT; CDR2 reads YENEEA. V lost 5 bases, J lost 7 bases, and 4 bases stayed unmatched. The CDR3 has 12 amino acids. CDR3 sequence (DNA): TGTGCCAGCAGCCCTAGCGGGTGGGAGCAGTACTTC. Protein sequence: CASSPSGWEQYF.

This chain uses TRBV20-1 with TRBJ2-1; 14 bases map to TRBD2. Per the germline V gene, CDR1 is DFQATT and CDR2 is SNEGSKA (reference sequence). Unmatched junction bases numbered 17, after V lost 6 bases and J lost 10 bases. The CDR3 sequence is 17 residues long. In DNA form, the CDR3 reads TGCAGTGCACGACTGACCCAAGGACTAGCGGGAGGACGAGAGCAGTTCTTC. Residues: CSARLTQGLAGGREQFF.